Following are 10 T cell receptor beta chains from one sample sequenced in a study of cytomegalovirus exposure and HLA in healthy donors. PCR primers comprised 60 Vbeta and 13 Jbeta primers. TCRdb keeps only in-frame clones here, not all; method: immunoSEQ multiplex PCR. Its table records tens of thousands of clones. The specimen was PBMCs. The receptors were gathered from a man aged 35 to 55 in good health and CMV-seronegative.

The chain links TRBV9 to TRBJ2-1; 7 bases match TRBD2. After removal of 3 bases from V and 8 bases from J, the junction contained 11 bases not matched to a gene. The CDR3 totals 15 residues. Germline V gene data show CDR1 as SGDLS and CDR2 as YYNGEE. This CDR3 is CASSARGSLMDEQFF. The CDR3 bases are TGTGCCAGCAGCGCGCGGGGGAGCTTAATGGATGAGCAGTTCTTC.

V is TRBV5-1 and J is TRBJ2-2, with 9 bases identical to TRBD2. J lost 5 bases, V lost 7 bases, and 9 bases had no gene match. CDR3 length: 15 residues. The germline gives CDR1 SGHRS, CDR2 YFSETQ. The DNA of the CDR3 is TGCGCCAGCGGGAGCGGGGGGCCGGGAACCGGGGAGCTGTTTTTT. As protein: CASGSGGPGTGELFF.

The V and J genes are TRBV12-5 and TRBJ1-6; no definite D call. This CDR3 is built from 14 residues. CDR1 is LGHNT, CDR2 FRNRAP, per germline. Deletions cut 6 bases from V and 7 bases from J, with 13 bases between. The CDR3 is CASGPGVGNSPLHF. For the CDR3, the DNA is TGTGCTAGTGGCCCCGGAGTAGGCAATTCACCCCTCCACTTT.

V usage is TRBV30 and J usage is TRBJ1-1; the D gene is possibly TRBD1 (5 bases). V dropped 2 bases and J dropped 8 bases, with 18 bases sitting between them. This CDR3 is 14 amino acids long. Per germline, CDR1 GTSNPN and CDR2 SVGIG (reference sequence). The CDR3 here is CAWSKFSGTAEAFF. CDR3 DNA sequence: TGTGCCTGGAGTAAATTTTCCGGGACTGCAGAAGCTTTCTTT.

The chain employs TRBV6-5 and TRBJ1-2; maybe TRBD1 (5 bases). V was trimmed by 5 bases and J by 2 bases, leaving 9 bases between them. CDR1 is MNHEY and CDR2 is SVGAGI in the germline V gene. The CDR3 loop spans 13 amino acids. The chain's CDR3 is CASSQTANYGYTF. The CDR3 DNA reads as TGTGCCAGCAGTCAGACAGCGAACTATGGCTACACCTTC.

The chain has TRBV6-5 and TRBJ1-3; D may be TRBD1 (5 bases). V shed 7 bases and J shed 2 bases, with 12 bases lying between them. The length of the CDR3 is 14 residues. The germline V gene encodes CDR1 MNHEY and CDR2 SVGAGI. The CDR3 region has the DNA TGTGCCAGCATTTTGCGGGGGACTGGAAACACCATATATTTT. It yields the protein CASILRGTGNTIYF.

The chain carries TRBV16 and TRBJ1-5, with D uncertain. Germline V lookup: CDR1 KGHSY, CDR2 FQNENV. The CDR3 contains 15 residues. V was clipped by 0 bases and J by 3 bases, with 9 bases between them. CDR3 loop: CASSQSAGPNQPQHF. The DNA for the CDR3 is TGTGCCAGCAGCCAATCAGCAGGCCCCAATCAGCCCCAGCATTTT. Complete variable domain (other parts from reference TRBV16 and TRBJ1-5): GEEVAQTPKHLVRGEGQKAKLYCAPIKGHSYVFWYQQVLKNEFKFLISFQNENVFDETGMPKERFSAKCLPNSPCSLEIQATKLEDSAVYFCASSQSAGPNQPQHFGDGTRLSIL.

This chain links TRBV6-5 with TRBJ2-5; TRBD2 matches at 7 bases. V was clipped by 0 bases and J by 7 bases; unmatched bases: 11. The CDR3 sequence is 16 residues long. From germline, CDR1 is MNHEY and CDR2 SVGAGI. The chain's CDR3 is CASSYSKFAGRGTQYF. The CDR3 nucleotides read TGTGCCAGCAGTTACTCGAAGTTCGCGGGGAGGGGGACCCAGTACTTC.

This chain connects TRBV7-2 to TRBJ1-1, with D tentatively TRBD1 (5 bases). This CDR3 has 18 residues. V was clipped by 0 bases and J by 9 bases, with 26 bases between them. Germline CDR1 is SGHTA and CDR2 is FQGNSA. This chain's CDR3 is CASSLASPALLYRNKAFF. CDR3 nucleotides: TGTGCCAGCAGCTTAGCGAGCCCAGCCTTACTCTACAGGAATAAAGCTTTCTTT. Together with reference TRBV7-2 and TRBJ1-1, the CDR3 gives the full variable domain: GAGVSQSPSNKVTEKGKDVELRCDPISGHTALYWYRQSLGQGLEFLIYFQGNSAPDKSGLPSDRFSAERTGGSVSTLTIQRTQQEDSAVYLCASSLASPALLYRNKAFFGQGTRLTVV.

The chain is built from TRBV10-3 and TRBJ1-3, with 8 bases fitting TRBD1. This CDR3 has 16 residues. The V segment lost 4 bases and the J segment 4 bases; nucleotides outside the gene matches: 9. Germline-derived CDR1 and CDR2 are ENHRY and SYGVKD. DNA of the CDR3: TGTGCCATCAGTGTTGGTGTAGGGACAGGAGGAAACACCATATATTTT. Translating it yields CAISVGVGTGGNTIYF.